These 5 T cell receptor beta chains share one sample of origin, sequenced in a study of spatial heterogeneity in lung cancer. MiXCR, run by TCRdb on the 5' RACE reads, gives a single entry per CDR3 protein. The data show about 120,000 distinct CDR3 sequences, 10% to 15% seen once. Time point denoted: blood at routine non-recurrence follow-up after resection. The study sequenced unsorted whole RNA from tumor, nontumor lung or frozen PBMC. The specimen was PBMCs, collected at follow-up. The source of these receptors is a male donor with early-stage non-small cell lung cancer.

A few counts support this clonotype. This rearrangement joins TRBV7-9 to TRBJ2-3; either TRBD1 or TRBD2 may fit D (5 bases each). The CDR3 extends over 15 amino acids. Between the trimmed V and J ends, which lost 6 bases and 4 bases, there was a span of 17 bases. Germline-derived CDR1 and CDR2 are SEHNR and FQNEAQ (reference sequence). CDR3 amino acids: CASSSMASRADTQYF. For the CDR3, the DNA is TGTGCCAGCAGTTCTATGGCTAGCAGGGCAGATACGCAGTATTTT.

This chain connects TRBV20-1 to TRBJ1-6; 8 positions agree with TRBD1. Germline CDR1 reads DFQATT; CDR2 reads SNEGSKA (reference sequence). The CDR3 covers 16 residues. Trimming at V came to 3 bases and at J to 9 bases, leaving 13 bases not matched to a gene. The CDR3 nucleotides are TGCAGTGCTAGCAGGGACAGGCCGCAATTTGGTTCACCCCTCCACTTT. This sequence encodes CSASRDRPQFGSPLHF.

The V and J genes are TRBV2 and TRBJ2-3, with D perhaps TRBD1 (5 bases). Germline V gene sequence: CDR1 SNHLY, CDR2 FYNNEI. The CDR3 is 15 residues long. V dropped 5 bases and J dropped 2 bases, with 14 bases sitting between them. CDR3 region: CASSQGFGITDTQYF. The CDR3 region has the DNA TGTGCCAGCAGTCAGGGATTTGGGATCACAGATACGCAGTATTTT.

This clonotype has ten or more counts. The rearrangement uses TRBV20-1 and TRBJ2-5; D remains ambiguous. V was cut by 6 bases and J by 0 bases, with 8 bases left in between. Germline CDR1 and CDR2: DFQATT and SNEGSKA (reference sequence). There are 12 residues in the CDR3. The CDR3 DNA reads TGCAGTGCCTCGGAGAACCAAGAGACCCAGTACTTC. This codes for CSASENQETQYF.

The CDR3 coding sequence is TGCAGTGCTAAGCCCGGGACAGGGGATCAGCCCCAGCATTTT. Protein product: CSAKPGTGDQPQHF. The chain joins TRBV20-1 to TRBJ1-5; TRBD1 matches 10 bases. The CDR3 extends over 14 amino acids. Per germline, CDR1 DFQATT and CDR2 SNEGSKA (reference sequence). Germline trimming cut 4 bases from V and 5 bases from J; bases unmatched to any gene: 5.